This record looks at one T cell receptor beta chain sequence and its context. The antigen is not known. This record comes from a study of T cells after yellow fever vaccination. 5'RACE template switching produced TCR cDNA carrying a universal primer site and UMIs. TCRdb reanalysed the 5' RACE reads using MiXCR and keeps one entry per CDR3 protein. The data hold approximately 600,000 distinct CDR3 sequences, with roughly an eighth observed a single time. Trimming stripped 6 bases from V and 11 bases from J, with 17 bases between. The CDR3 contains 13 residues. In germline, CDR1 is MDHEN, CDR2 SYDVKM. Study conclusions and caveats: The booster saw the reappearance of most primary-vaccination clones (approximately 97% CD4, roughly 87% CD8). Clonotype sharing between CD4 and CD8 compartments was small. FACS-sorted repertoires could harbor abundant contaminating bulk-population clonotypes.

The starting material was PBMCs, obtained on the day of the yellow fever booster vaccination. The chain couples TRBV28 to TRBJ2-1; D remains unclear. This sequence was found in a man under 40 who received the YFV17D yellow fever vaccine. CDR3 DNA sequence: TGTGCCAGCAGATCTGGGCCCGTTAATCAGCAGTTCTTC. Translation: CASRSGPVNQQFF.